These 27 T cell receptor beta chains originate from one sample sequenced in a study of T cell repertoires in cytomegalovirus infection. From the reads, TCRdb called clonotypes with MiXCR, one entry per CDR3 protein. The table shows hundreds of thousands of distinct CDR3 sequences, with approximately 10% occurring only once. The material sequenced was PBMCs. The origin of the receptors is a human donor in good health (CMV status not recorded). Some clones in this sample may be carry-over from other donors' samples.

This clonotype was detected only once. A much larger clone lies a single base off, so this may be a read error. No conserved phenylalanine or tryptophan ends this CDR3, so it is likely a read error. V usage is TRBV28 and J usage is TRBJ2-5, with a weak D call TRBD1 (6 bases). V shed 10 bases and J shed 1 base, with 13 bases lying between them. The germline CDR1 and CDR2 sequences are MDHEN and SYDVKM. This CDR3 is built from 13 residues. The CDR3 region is CATKTGTQETQYL. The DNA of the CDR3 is TGTGCCACCAAAACAGGGACCCAAGAGACCCAGTACCTC.

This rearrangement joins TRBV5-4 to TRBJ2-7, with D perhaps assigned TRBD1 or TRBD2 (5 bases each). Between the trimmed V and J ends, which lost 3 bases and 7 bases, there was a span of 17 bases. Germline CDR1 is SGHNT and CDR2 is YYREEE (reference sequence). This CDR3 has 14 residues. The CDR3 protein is CASSSSGPFYEQYF. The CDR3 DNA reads TGTGCCAGCAGCTCTTCGGGACCCTTCTATGAGCAGTACTTC.

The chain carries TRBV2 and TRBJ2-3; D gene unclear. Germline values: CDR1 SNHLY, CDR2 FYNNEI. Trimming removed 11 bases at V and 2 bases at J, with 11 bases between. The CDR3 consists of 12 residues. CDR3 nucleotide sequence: TGTGCCGCTGGTCTTAACACAGATACGCAGTATTTT. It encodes CAAGLNTDTQYF.

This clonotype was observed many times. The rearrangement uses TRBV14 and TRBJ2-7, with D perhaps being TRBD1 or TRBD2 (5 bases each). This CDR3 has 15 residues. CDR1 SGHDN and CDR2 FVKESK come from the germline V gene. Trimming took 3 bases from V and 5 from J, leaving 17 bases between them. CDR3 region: CASSQGTTSRDEQYF. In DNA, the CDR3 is TGTGCCAGCAGCCAGGGGACCACCTCAAGGGACGAGCAGTACTTC.

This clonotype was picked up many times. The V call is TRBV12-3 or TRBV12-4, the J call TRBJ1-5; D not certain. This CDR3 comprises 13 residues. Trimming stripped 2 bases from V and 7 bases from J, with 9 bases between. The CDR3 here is CASSLSSGQPQHF. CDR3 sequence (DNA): TGTGCCAGCAGTTTAAGTTCTGGCCAGCCCCAGCATTTT.

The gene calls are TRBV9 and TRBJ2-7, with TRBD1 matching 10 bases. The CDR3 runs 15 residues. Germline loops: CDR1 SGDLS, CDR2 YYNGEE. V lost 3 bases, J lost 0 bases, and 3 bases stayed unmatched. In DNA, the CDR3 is TGTGCCAGCAGCGCCGGACAGGGGGGCTCCTACGAGCAGTACTTC. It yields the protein CASSAGQGGSYEQYF.

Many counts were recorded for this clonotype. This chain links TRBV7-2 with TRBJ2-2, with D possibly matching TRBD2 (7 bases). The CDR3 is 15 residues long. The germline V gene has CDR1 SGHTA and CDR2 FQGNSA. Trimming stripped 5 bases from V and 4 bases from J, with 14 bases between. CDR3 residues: CASSPGGRFTGELFF. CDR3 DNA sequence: TGTGCCAGCAGCCCCGGGGGGCGATTCACCGGGGAGCTGTTTTTT.

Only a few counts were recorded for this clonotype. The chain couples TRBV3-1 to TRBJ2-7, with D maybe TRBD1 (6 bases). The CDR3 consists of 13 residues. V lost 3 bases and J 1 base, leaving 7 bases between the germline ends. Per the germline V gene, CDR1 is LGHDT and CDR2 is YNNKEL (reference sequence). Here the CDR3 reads CASSQQGSYEQYF. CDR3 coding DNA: TGTGCCAGCAGCCAGCAGGGGTCCTACGAGCAGTACTTC.

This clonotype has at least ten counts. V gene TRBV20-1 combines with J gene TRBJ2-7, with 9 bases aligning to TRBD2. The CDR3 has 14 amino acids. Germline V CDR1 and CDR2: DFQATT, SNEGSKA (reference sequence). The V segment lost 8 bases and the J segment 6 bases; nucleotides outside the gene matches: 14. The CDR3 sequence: CSYTVPGLAAEQYF. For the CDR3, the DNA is TGCAGTTACACGGTGCCGGGACTAGCAGCCGAGCAGTACTTC.

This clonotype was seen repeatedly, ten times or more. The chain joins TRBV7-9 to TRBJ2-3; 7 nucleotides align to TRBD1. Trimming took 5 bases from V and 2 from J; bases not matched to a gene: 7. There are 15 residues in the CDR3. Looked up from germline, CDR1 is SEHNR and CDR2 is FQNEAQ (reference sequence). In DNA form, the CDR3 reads TGTGCCAGCAGCCCCCCGGGACAGCCCACAGATACGCAGTATTTT. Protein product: CASSPPGQPTDTQYF.

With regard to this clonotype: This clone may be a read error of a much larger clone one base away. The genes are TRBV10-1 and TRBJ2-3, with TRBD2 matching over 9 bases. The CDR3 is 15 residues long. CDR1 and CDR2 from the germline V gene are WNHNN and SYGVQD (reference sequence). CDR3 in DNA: TGCGCCAACAGTGGGACTAGCACCGGTCGGGATACGCAGTATTTT. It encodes CANSGTSTGRDTQYF.

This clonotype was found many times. The CDR3 DNA follows: TGTGCCAGTAGTGCTTACGTAGGGAGAACCGGGGAGCTGTTTTTT. Amino acid sequence: CASSAYVGRTGELFF. The chain links TRBV19 to TRBJ2-2; D is possibly TRBD2 (5 bases). This CDR3 has 15 residues. CDR1 is LNHDA, CDR2 SQIVND, per germline (reference sequence). Trimming removed 5 bases from V and 5 bases from J, with 15 bases in between.

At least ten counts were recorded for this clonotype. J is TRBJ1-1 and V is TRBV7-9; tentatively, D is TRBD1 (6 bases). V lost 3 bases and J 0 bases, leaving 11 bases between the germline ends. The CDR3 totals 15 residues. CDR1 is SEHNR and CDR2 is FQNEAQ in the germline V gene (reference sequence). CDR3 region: CASSFRTDLNTEAFF. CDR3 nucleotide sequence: TGTGCCAGCAGCTTCCGGACAGATTTGAACACTGAAGCTTTCTTT.

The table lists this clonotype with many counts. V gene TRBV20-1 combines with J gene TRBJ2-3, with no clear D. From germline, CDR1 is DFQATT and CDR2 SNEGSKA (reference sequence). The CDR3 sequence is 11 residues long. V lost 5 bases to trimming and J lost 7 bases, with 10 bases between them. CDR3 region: CSAPYPNTQYF. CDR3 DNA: TGCAGTGCTCCCTACCCGAATACGCAGTATTTT.

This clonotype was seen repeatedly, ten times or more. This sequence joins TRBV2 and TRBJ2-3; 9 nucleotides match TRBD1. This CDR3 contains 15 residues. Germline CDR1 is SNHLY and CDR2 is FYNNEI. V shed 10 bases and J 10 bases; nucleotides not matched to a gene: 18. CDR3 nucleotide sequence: TGTGCCAACAGCAAGGGACAGGGAGGTTCGTGGGCGCAGTATTTT. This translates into CANSKGQGGSWAQYF.

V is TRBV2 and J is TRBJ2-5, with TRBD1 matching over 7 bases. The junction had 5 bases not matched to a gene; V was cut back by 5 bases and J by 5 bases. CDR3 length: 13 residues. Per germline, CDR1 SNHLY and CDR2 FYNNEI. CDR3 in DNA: TGTGCCAGCAGTTCCGGGACAGCGGAGACCCAGTACTTC. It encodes CASSSGTAETQYF.

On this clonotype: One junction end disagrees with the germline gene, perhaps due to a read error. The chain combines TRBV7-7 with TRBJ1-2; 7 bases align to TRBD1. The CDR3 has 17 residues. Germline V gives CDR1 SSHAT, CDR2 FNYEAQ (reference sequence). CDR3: CASSSRRGGGADYGYTF. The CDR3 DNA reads TGTGCTAGCAGCTCTCGTAGAGGGGGCGGAGCGGACTATGGCTACACCTTC.

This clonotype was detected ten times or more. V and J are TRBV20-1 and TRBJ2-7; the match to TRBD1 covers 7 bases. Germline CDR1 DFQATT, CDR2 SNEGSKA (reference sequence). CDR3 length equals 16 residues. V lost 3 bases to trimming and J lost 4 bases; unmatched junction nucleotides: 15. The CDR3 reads CSARTRRSGGIYEQYF. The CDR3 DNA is TGCAGTGCTAGGACGCGCAGGTCAGGGGGAATTTACGAGCAGTACTTC.

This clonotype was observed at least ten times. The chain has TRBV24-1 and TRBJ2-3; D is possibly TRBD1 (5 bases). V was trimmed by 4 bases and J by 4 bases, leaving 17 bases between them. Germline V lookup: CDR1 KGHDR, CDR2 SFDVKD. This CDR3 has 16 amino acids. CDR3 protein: CATSDPGHGEPDTQYF. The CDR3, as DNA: TGTGCCACCAGTGACCCAGGACACGGTGAGCCAGATACGCAGTATTTT.

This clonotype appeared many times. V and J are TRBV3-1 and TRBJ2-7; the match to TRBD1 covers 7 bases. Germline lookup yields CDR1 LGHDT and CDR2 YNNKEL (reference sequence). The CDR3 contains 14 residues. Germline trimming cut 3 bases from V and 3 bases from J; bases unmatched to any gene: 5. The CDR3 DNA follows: TGTGCCAGCAGCCACGGGACAGCTTACTACGAGCAGTACTTC. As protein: CASSHGTAYYEQYF.

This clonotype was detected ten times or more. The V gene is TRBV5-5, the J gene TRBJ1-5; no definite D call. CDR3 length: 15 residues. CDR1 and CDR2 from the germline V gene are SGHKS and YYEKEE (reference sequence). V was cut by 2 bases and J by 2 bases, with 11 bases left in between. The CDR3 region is CASSLVAGGNQPQHF. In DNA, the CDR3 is TGTGCCAGCAGCTTAGTGGCAGGTGGCAATCAGCCCCAGCATTTT.

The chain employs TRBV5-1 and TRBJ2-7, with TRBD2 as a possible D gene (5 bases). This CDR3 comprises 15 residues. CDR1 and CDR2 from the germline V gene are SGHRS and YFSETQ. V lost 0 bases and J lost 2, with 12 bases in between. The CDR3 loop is CASSLGIGGTYEQYF. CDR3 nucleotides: TGCGCCAGCAGCTTGGGTATCGGAGGAACCTACGAGCAGTACTTC.

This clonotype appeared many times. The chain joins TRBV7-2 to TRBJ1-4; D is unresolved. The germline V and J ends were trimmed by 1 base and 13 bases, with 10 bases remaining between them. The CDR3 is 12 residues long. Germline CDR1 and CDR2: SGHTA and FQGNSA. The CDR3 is CASSLELGTLFF. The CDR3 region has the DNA TGTGCCAGCAGCTTAGAACTAGGTACACTGTTTTTT. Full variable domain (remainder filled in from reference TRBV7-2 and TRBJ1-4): GAGVSQSPSNKVTEKGKDVELRCDPISGHTALYWYRQSLGQGLEFLIYFQGNSAPDKSGLPSDRFSAERTGGSVSTLTIQRTQQEDSAVYLCASSLELGTLFFGSGTQLSVL.

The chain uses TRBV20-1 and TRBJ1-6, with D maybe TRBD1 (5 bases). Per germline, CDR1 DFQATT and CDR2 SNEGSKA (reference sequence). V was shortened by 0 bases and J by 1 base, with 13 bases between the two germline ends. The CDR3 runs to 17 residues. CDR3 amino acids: CSARDPGGGSYNSPLHF. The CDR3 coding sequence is TGCAGTGCTAGAGATCCCGGGGGGGGATCCTATAATTCACCCCTCCACTTT.

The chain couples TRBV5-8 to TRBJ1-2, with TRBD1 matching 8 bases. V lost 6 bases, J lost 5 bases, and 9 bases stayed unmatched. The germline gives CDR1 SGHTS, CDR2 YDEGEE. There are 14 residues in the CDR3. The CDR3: CASIRTGSRYGYTF. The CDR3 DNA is TGTGCCAGCATCAGGACAGGGAGTCGGTATGGCTACACCTTC.

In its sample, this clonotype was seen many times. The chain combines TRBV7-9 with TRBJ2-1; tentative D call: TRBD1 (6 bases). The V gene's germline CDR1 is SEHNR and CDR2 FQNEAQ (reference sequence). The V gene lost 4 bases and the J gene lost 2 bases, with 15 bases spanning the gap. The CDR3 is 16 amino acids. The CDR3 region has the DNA TGTGCCAGCAGCTCCATCAGGGGCCGCGCCTACAATGAGCAGTTCTTC. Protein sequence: CASSSIRGRAYNEQFF.

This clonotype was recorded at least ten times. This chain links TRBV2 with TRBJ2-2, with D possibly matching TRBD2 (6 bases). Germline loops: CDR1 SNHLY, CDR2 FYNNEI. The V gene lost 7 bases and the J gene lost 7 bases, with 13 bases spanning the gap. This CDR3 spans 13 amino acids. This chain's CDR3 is CASTLQEGGELFF. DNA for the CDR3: TGTGCCAGCACCTTACAGGAGGGCGGGGAGCTGTTTTTT.